Below are 11 T cell receptor beta chains sequenced from a single sample in a study of T-cell memory formation after mild COVID-19. A single record per CDR3 protein comes from TCRdb applying MiXCR to the 5' RACE reads. The sample lists a few hundred thousand distinct CDR3 sequences; 27% were seen once. The specimen sequenced was PBMCs or a T cell subset sorted from them (not recorded which). These receptor sequences come from an adult woman who had mild COVID-19 (a few samples of this study predate the infection). Cell type and time point are not known.

This chain connects TRBV5-5 to TRBJ1-2; TRBD1 is a possible D gene (5 bases). This CDR3 has 15 amino acids. The germline gives CDR1 SGHKS, CDR2 YYEKEE (reference sequence). Trimming took off 0 bases at V and 3 bases at J, with 12 bases between the two ends. The DNA for the CDR3 is TGTGCCAGCAGCTTGGAGGAGGCAGGGTACTATGGCTACACCTTC. Translated, it gives CASSLEEAGYYGYTF.

This clonotype was seen a few times. The rearrangement joins TRBV12-3 or TRBV12-4 to TRBJ2-2; D unclear. CDR3 length equals 17 residues. V lost 6 bases and J lost 0, with 17 bases in between. The CDR3 spells CASSSEPVFANTGELFF. The CDR3 DNA follows: TGTGCCAGCAGCTCAGAACCCGTCTTCGCGAACACCGGGGAGCTGTTTTTT.

The CDR3 loop reads CASSTGTGVTGELFF. In DNA, the CDR3 is TGCGCCAGCAGCACCGGGACAGGGGTCACCGGGGAGCTGTTTTTT. The chain has TRBV5-1 and TRBJ2-2, with 10 nucleotides matching TRBD1. Germline V gene lookup returns CDR1 SGHRS and CDR2 YFSETQ. Unmatched junction bases numbered 4, after V lost 4 bases and J lost 4 bases. The CDR3 covers 15 residues.

A few counts support this clonotype. CDR3 in amino acids: CASSSNAKNIQYF. CDR3 DNA: TGTGCCAGCAGCTCGAACGCCAAAAACATTCAGTACTTC. The chain carries TRBV7-2 and TRBJ2-4; D is unclear. The ends were cut back, 4 bases at V and 1 base at J, with 5 bases in the middle. Germline CDR1 reads SGHTA; CDR2 reads FQGNSA. The CDR3 is 13 amino acids.

This clonotype was recorded a few times. CDR3 coding DNA: TGCAGCGCACAATCCGGGACGGCAGCCTACGAGCAGTACTTC. As protein: CSAQSGTAAYEQYF. This chain connects TRBV29-1 to TRBJ2-7; D possibly matches TRBD1 or TRBD2 (5 bases each). This CDR3 spans 14 amino acids. The V gene lost 7 bases and the J gene lost 2 bases, with 18 bases spanning the gap. CDR1 and CDR2 (germline): SQVTM, ANQGSEA.

There are a few counts of this clonotype. The V and J genes are TRBV5-5 and TRBJ1-6; possible D gene TRBD1, 6 bases. CDR3 size: 16 residues. V was shortened by 0 bases and J by 7 bases, with 14 bases between the two germline ends. In germline, CDR1 is SGHKS, CDR2 YYEKEE (reference sequence). The CDR3 spells CASSLEAGTLNSPLHF. In DNA form, the CDR3 reads TGTGCCAGCAGCTTGGAGGCAGGGACACTCAATTCACCCCTCCACTTT.

This chain links TRBV4-2 with TRBJ2-7, with D tentatively TRBD2 (6 bases). Trimming removed 0 bases at V and 4 bases at J, with 10 bases between. CDR1 is LGHNA, CDR2 YNFKEQ, per germline. The CDR3 is made up of 14 amino acids. Here the CDR3 reads CASSQESGGYEQYF. The CDR3 region has the DNA TGTGCCAGCAGCCAAGAGTCCGGGGGTTACGAGCAGTACTTC.

The chain carries TRBV20-1 and TRBJ1-1; D remains ambiguous. The CDR3 consists of 14 residues. V was shortened by 5 bases and J by 1 base, with 14 bases between the two germline ends. The germline CDR1 and CDR2 sequences are DFQATT and SNEGSKA (reference sequence). CDR3 DNA sequence: TGCAGTGCTGGGGTTCCGGCAGGGAACACTGAAGCTTTCTTT. Amino acids: CSAGVPAGNTEAFF.

The CDR3: CASSVAGRENNEQFF. DNA of the CDR3: TGTGCCAGCAGCGTAGCGGGGCGGGAAAACAATGAGCAGTTCTTC. V is TRBV9 and J is TRBJ2-1, with a tentative D call TRBD2 (6 bases). The CDR3 sequence is 15 residues long. From germline, CDR1 is SGDLS and CDR2 YYNGEE. V was trimmed by 0 bases and J by 5 bases, leaving 12 bases between them. Supplemented by reference TRBV9 and TRBJ2-1, the full variable domain reads DSGVTQTPKHLITATGQRVTLRCSPRSGDLSVYWYQQSLDQGLQFLIQYYNGEERAKGNILERFSAQQFPDLHSELNLSSLELGDSALYFCASSVAGRENNEQFFGPGTRLTVL.

V and J are TRBV11-2 and TRBJ1-6; 9 positions match TRBD1. The ends lost 5 bases at V and 7 bases at J; junction bases unmatched: 6. CDR3 length: 15 amino acids. Germline V gene data show CDR1 as SGHAT and CDR2 as FQNNGV. Here the CDR3 DNA reads TGTGCCAGCAGCGAACCAACAGGGGGCAATTCACCCCTCCACTTT. Amino acids: CASSEPTGGNSPLHF. The variable domain in full, with the rest retrieved from reference TRBV11-2 and TRBJ1-6, is EAGVAQSPRYKIIEKRQSVAFWCNPISGHATLYWYQQILGQGPKLLIQFQNNGVVDDSQLPKDRFSAERLKGVDSTLKIQPAKLEDSAVYLCASSEPTGGNSPLHFGNGTRLTVT.

This clonotype turned up a few times. The CDR3 loop reads CASSPGRASGNQETQYF. The CDR3 nucleotides read TGTGCCAGCAGCCCCGGGAGGGCTAGCGGGAACCAAGAGACCCAGTACTTC. The chain employs TRBV12-3 or TRBV12-4 and TRBJ2-5; 9 bases align to TRBD2. V lost 6 bases, J lost 0 bases, and 11 bases stayed unmatched. The CDR3 consists of 17 residues.